Below, 29 T cell receptor beta chains from the same sample are listed, as sequenced in a study of cytomegalovirus exposure and HLA in healthy donors. The PCR contained 60 Vbeta and 13 Jbeta primers. Sequencing used immunoSEQ multiplex PCR; TCRdb keeps in-frame clones, though not all of them. This sample has roughly 110,000 clones, with roughly 80% found just once. The sequenced sample was PBMCs. The receptors were sampled from a man in his thirties or forties in good health and CMV-seropositive.

As regards this clone: Germline and junction disagree at one end, which may indicate a read error. The chain uses TRBV4-1 and TRBJ1-4; 8 bases agree with TRBD1. Germline V gives CDR1 MGHRA, CDR2 YSYEKL. CDR3 length: 17 amino acids. The CDR3 coding sequence is TGCGCCAGCAGCCGGGGGGGGACAGGTCTAAACGGGGAAAAACTATTTTTT. This sequence encodes CASSRGGTGLNGEKLFF.

The V gene is TRBV7-2, the J gene TRBJ1-3; 12 bases align to TRBD1. Germline lookup yields CDR1 SGHTA and CDR2 FQGNSA. This CDR3 is 16 amino acids long. The J segment lost 4 bases and the V segment lost 3 bases, leaving 4 bases of the junction unmatched. The CDR3 bases are TGTGCCAGCAGCTTCGTGGGACAGGGGGCAGGAAACACCATATATTTT. It is translated as CASSFVGQGAGNTIYF.

V usage is TRBV11-2 and J usage is TRBJ2-3; 9 bases fit TRBD1. The CDR3 runs 14 residues. Germline CDR1 SGHAT, CDR2 FQNNGV. V dropped 4 bases and J dropped 8; count of bases not matched to a gene: 7. Here the CDR3 reads CASSSIDRGVTQYF. CDR3 coding DNA: TGTGCCAGCAGCTCCATTGACAGGGGGGTTACGCAGTATTTT.

V usage is TRBV25-1 and J usage is TRBJ1-1, with D possibly matching TRBD1 (6 bases). CDR1 is MGHDK, CDR2 SYGVNS, per germline. This CDR3 comprises 16 residues. Trimming cost V 5 bases and J 1 base, with 17 bases left between them. The CDR3 sequence is CASSPFPGRGNTEAFF. The CDR3 coding sequence is TGTGCCAGCAGTCCTTTCCCGGGCAGGGGGAACACTGAAGCTTTCTTT. Filled out from reference TRBV25-1 and TRBJ1-1, the complete variable domain reads EADIYQTPRYLVIGTGKKITLECSQTMGHDKMYWYQQDPGMELHLIHYSYGVNSTEKGDLSSESTVSRIRTEHFPLTLESARPSHTSQYLCASSPFPGRGNTEAFFGQGTRLTVV.

This rearrangement joins TRBV5-1 to TRBJ2-2; maybe TRBD1 (7 bases). The V end was cut by 3 bases, the J end by 1 base, with 10 bases between. The CDR3 contains 15 residues. The germline V gene has CDR1 SGHRS and CDR2 YFSETQ. CDR3 nucleotides: TGCGCCAGCAGCTGGGGGGACAGGAACACCGGGGAGCTGTTTTTT. It codes for CASSWGDRNTGELFF.

This chain links TRBV5-1 with TRBJ1-4; 8 nucleotides line up with TRBD1. Germline V lookup: CDR1 SGHRS, CDR2 YFSETQ. The trim removed 1 base at V and 4 bases at J, leaving 6 bases unmatched. The CDR3 contains 16 residues. CDR3 DNA sequence: TGCGCCAGCAGCTTGACTAACAGGGGGGGTAATGAAAAACTGTTTTTT. Translating gives CASSLTNRGGNEKLFF.

The chain joins TRBV30 to TRBJ1-2; weak D call: TRBD1 (5 bases). Germline V gene sequence: CDR1 GTSNPN, CDR2 SVGIG (reference sequence). CDR3 length: 13 residues. Trimming took 5 bases from V and 4 from J, leaving 14 bases between them. CDR3 in amino acids: CAWAQDGIYGYTF. The DNA of the CDR3 is TGTGCCTGGGCACAGGACGGAATCTATGGCTACACCTTC.

The chain links TRBV10-1 to TRBJ2-7; TRBD2 aligns across 12 bases. Trimming at V came to 2 bases and at J to 7 bases, leaving 6 bases not matched to a gene. Germline V lookup: CDR1 WNHNN, CDR2 SYGVQD (reference sequence). This CDR3 has 15 amino acids. The CDR3 DNA follows: TGCGCCAGCAGTGAGCTAGCGGGGGGGGCCACGGAGCAGTACTTC. Protein: CASSELAGGATEQYF.

Written as DNA, the CDR3 is TGTGCCAGCAGGCAGGGCAGGGACTATGGCTACACCTTC. This translates into CASRQGRDYGYTF. V is TRBV6-5 and J is TRBJ1-2; TRBD1 might be the D (5 bases). The CDR3 sequence is 13 residues long. The V gene lost 6 bases and the J gene lost 3 bases, with 11 bases spanning the gap. The germline V gene has CDR1 MNHEY and CDR2 SVGAGI.

To note about this clone: A junction end diverges from the germline sequence, so it may reflect a read error. The V and J genes are TRBV2 and TRBJ2-5; TRBD2 is a possible D gene (6 bases). The CDR3 totals 16 residues. CDR1 and CDR2 from the germline V gene are SNHLY and FYNNEI. The CDR3 loop is CASSEVAGTFKEAQYF. The CDR3 DNA follows: TGTGCCAGCAGTGAGGTGGCGGGGACTTTTAAAGAGGCCCAGTACTTC.

The V gene is TRBV10-3, the J gene TRBJ1-2; maybe TRBD1 (6 bases). With 10 bases removed from V and 0 bases from J, the gap between germline ends came to 12 bases. Germline assignment: CDR1 ENHRY and CDR2 SYGVKD. CDR3 length: 13 amino acids. DNA of the CDR3: TGTGCCAACCGGGACACAACTAACTATGGCTACACCTTC. This codes for CANRDTTNYGYTF.

The chain employs TRBV7-9 and TRBJ1-4; maybe TRBD1 (5 bases). V shed 4 bases and J shed 1 base, with 10 bases lying between them. The V gene's germline CDR1 is SEHNR and CDR2 FQNEAQ (reference sequence). The CDR3 totals 15 residues. The CDR3 loop reads CASSSYQGTNEKLFF. For the CDR3, the DNA is TGTGCCAGCAGCTCTTATCAGGGAACTAATGAAAAACTGTTTTTT.

The chain is built from TRBV10-3 and TRBJ2-2; 8 bases are a match to TRBD1. This CDR3 spans 14 amino acids. V trimming: 6 bases; J trimming: 3 bases; junction bases outside the gene matches: 3. Germline V CDR1 and CDR2: ENHRY, SYGVKD. The CDR3 nucleotides read TGTGCCATCAGAAAGGGACAGGACACCGGGGAGCTGTTTTTT. It translates to CAIRKGQDTGELFF.

The sample holds a few counts of this clone. The chain uses TRBV6-5 and TRBJ2-1, with D possibly TRBD1 on 5 matching bases. V dropped 6 bases and J dropped 6 bases, with 15 bases sitting between them. The CDR3 has 14 residues. Germline V lookup: CDR1 MNHEY, CDR2 SVGAGI. CDR3 in amino acids: CASRLSGRANEQFF. In nucleotides, the CDR3 is TGTGCCAGCAGATTGAGTGGCAGGGCCAATGAGCAGTTCTTC.

The chain couples TRBV16 to TRBJ2-7, with D tentatively TRBD1 (5 bases). The germline V and J ends were trimmed by 5 bases and 5 bases, with 7 bases remaining between them. From germline, CDR1 is KGHSY and CDR2 FQNENV. This CDR3 has 11 amino acids. CDR3 sequence: CASSSGNEQYF. CDR3 in DNA: TGTGCCAGCAGCTCAGGGAACGAGCAGTACTTC.

V gene TRBV6-1 combines with J gene TRBJ1-4, with D possibly being TRBD1 (6 bases). V dropped 2 bases and J dropped 6 bases, with 13 bases sitting between them. The CDR3 has 15 amino acids. Germline values: CDR1 MNHNS, CDR2 SASEGT. CDR3 region: CASSESAGDHEKLFF. In DNA, the CDR3 is TGTGCCAGCAGTGAATCGGCAGGGGATCATGAAAAACTGTTTTTT.

The genes are TRBV7-6 and TRBJ2-1; 14 positions match TRBD2. J was trimmed by 4 bases and V by 4 bases; bases with no gene match: 6. This CDR3 has 17 residues. From germline, CDR1 is SGHVS and CDR2 FNYEAQ. The CDR3 loop reads CASSSTSGGALYNEQFF. The CDR3 coding sequence is TGTGCCAGCAGCTCGACTAGCGGGGGGGCTTTGTACAATGAGCAGTTCTTC.

The rearrangement uses TRBV6-6 and TRBJ1-2; 9 bases are a match to TRBD1. The CDR3 is 14 amino acids. The ends lost 5 bases at V and 4 bases at J; junction bases unmatched: 5. Per germline, CDR1 MNHNY and CDR2 SVGAGI (reference sequence). The CDR3, as DNA: TGTGCCAGCAGTCACCGGGACAGGGCCTATGGCTACACCTTC. Translation: CASSHRDRAYGYTF.

In this sample, this clone turned up once. The V call is TRBV6-4, the J call TRBJ1-4; the D is unclear. The germline V gene encodes CDR1 MRHNA and CDR2 SNTAGT. The V and J ends lost 2 bases and 8 bases respectively, with 15 bases between them. CDR3 length: 15 amino acids. The CDR3 region has the DNA TGTGCCAGCAGTGACGAAGTGGAGAGCGAAGAAAAACTGTTTTTT. Its translation: CASSDEVESEEKLFF.

The rearrangement uses TRBV29-1 and TRBJ2-1, with 10 positions matching TRBD1. CDR1 and CDR2 from the germline V gene are SQVTM and ANQGSEA. This CDR3 contains 12 residues. V lost 7 bases to trimming and J lost 9 bases; unmatched junction nucleotides: 6. The DNA of the CDR3 is TGCAGCGCCGGGACAGGGGAGATTGAGCAGTTCTTC. It translates to CSAGTGEIEQFF.

V and J are TRBV7-6 and TRBJ1-4; TRBD1 matches at 7 bases. The CDR3 extends over 15 amino acids. Germline CDR1 reads SGHVS; CDR2 reads FNYEAQ. Trimming removed 2 bases from V and 7 bases from J; junction bases left unmatched: 7. The CDR3 loop reads CASSLLTGIGEKLFF. The CDR3 DNA reads TGTGCCAGCAGCTTATTGACAGGGATCGGTGAAAAACTGTTTTTT.

The chain links TRBV10-2 to TRBJ1-2, with D hard to call. This CDR3 region has 14 residues. Per the germline V gene, CDR1 is WSHSY and CDR2 is SAAADI. V dropped 3 bases and J dropped 6 bases, with 14 bases sitting between them. The CDR3 nucleotides read TGCGCCAGCAGTGATATAGACTCGCGGGATGGCTACACCTTC. Translated: CASSDIDSRDGYTF.

The chain couples TRBV18 to TRBJ2-2, with 7 bases that match TRBD1. The V gene end was trimmed by 2 bases and the J gene end by 6 bases; junction bases not matched to a gene: 6. The CDR3 sequence is 15 residues long. Germline V gives CDR1 KGHSH, CDR2 LQKENI. The CDR3, as DNA: TGTGCCAGCTCACCAAGGGGGCTCATGGCCGGGGAGCTGTTTTTT. It yields the protein CASSPRGLMAGELFF.

The genes are TRBV5-4 and TRBJ1-2, with no clear D. This CDR3 comprises 12 residues. Trimming removed 0 bases from V and 6 bases from J, with 6 bases in between. Germline CDR1 is SGHNT and CDR2 is YYREEE (reference sequence). This CDR3 is CASSLGQNGYTF. CDR3 sequence (DNA): TGTGCCAGCAGCTTGGGCCAGAATGGCTACACCTTC.

This clone was counted a few times. The genes are TRBV7-2 and TRBJ2-4; the match to TRBD1 covers 7 bases. Germline trimming cut 1 base from V and 2 bases from J; bases unmatched to any gene: 5. Germline V gene sequence: CDR1 SGHTA, CDR2 FQGNSA. The CDR3 is 16 amino acids. The CDR3 is CASSLGAGGTKNIQYF. The CDR3 nucleotides read TGTGCCAGCAGCTTAGGGGCAGGGGGTACCAAAAACATTCAGTACTTC.

The chain employs TRBV27 and TRBJ1-3, with D perhaps TRBD1 (6 bases). The CDR3 length is 16 residues. Germline assignment: CDR1 MNHEY and CDR2 SMNVEV (reference sequence). Trimming took off 5 bases at V and 0 bases at J, with 14 bases between the two ends. CDR3 sequence reads: CASSPTGQHSGNTIYF. The CDR3 DNA follows: TGTGCCAGCAGTCCGACAGGACAACACTCTGGAAACACCATATATTTT.

The table lists this clone with a few counts. The chain uses TRBV6-1 and TRBJ1-4; D is uncertain. Germline V gene data show CDR1 as MNHNS and CDR2 as SASEGT. V dropped 1 base and J dropped 7 bases, with 16 bases sitting between them. The CDR3 runs 16 residues. The CDR3 is CASSEVQTLAGEKLFF. The CDR3, as DNA: TGTGCCAGCAGTGAAGTGCAGACGTTGGCAGGTGAAAAACTGTTTTTT.

The rearrangement joins TRBV27 to TRBJ1-2, with D perhaps matching TRBD1 (5 bases). Per the germline V gene, CDR1 is MNHEY and CDR2 is SMNVEV (reference sequence). Trimming took 5 bases from V and 5 from J, leaving 24 bases between them. This CDR3 region has 17 residues. As DNA, the CDR3 is TGTGCCAGCAGTCCGGGGGACCGAGACGCAGCGGCTTATGGCTACACCTTC. This encodes CASSPGDRDAAAYGYTF.

The rearrangement uses TRBV6-5 and TRBJ1-2; TRBD1 agrees at 7 bases. The ends lost 6 bases at V and 4 bases at J; junction bases unmatched: 5. Germline V gene data show CDR1 as MNHEY and CDR2 as SVGAGI. The CDR3 extends over 13 amino acids. In DNA, the CDR3 is TGTGCCAGCAGAGGGGGCTCTGGCTATGGCTACACCTTC. It specifies CASRGGSGYGYTF.